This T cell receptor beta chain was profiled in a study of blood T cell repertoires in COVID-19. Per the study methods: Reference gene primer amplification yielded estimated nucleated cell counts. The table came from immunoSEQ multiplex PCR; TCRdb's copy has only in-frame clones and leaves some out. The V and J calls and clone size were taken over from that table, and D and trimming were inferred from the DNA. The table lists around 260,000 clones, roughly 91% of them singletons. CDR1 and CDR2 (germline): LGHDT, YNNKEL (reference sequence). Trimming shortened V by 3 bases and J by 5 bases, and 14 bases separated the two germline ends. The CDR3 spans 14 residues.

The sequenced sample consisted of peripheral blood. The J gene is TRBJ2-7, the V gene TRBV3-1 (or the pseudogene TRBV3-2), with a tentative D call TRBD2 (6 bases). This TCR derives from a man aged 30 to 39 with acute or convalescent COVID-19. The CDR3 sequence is CASSQTEGYHEQYF. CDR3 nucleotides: TGTGCCAGCAGCCAGACGGAGGGGTACCACGAGCAGTACTTC.